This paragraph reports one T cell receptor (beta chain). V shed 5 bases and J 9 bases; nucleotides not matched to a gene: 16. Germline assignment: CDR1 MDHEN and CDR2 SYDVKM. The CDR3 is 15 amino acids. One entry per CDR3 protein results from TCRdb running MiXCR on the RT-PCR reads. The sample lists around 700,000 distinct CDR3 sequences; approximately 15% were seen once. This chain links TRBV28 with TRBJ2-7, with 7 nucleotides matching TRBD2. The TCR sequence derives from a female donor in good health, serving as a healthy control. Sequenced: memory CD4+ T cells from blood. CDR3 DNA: TGTGCCAGCAGTCCCACCGGGTTCAGCGGGAATGGGCAGTACTTC. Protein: CASSPTGFSGNGQYF.